Described below is a single T cell receptor beta chain sequence and its context. The germline V gene encodes CDR1 GTSNPN and CDR2 SVGIG (reference sequence). CDR3 length: 15 amino acids. V shed 4 bases and J shed 2 bases, with 15 bases lying between them. These data originate in a study of CD8 T cells in Susac syndrome. Random hexamers primed reverse transcription of about 0.45 to 1 ug RNA. TCRdb passed the immunoSEQ multiplex PCR reads through MiXCR, listing each CDR3 protein once. This table has a few hundred thousand distinct CDR3 sequences, 95% appearing once. Sequenced sample: CD4+ T cells from PBMCs. The sequence came from a human donor with multiple sclerosis. The chain carries TRBV30 and TRBJ2-1, with D perhaps matching TRBD2 (6 bases). As DNA, the CDR3 is TGTGCCTGGACCCCGTCCGCGGGACCCTACAATGAGCAGTTCTTC. Amino acids: CAWTPSAGPYNEQFF.